One sample yielded the 16 T cell receptor beta chains listed below, sequenced in a study of T cells in narcolepsy. Profiled with immunoSEQ multiplex PCR; TCRdb holds only in-frame clones, not every one. The sample consists of about 35,000 clones, 81% of them appearing once. The sequenced material came from memory (CD45RA-) CD4+ T cells from blood. All receptors come from a human donor in good health.

The chain employs TRBV9 and TRBJ2-1; TRBD2 matches 7 bases. Germline V gene sequence: CDR1 SGDLS, CDR2 YYNGEE. The ends lost 4 bases at V and 7 bases at J; junction bases unmatched: 8. The CDR3 runs to 14 residues. The CDR3 loop is CASSPRLARNEQFF. The CDR3 nucleotides are TGTGCCAGCAGCCCAAGACTAGCCCGAAATGAGCAGTTCTTC.

The chain links TRBV18 to TRBJ1-1; weak D call: TRBD1 (5 bases). The CDR3 extends over 13 amino acids. V was shortened by 3 bases and J by 12 bases, with 17 bases between the two germline ends. The germline V gene has CDR1 KGHSH and CDR2 LQKENI. CDR3 sequence reads: CASSPSKGTQPFF. In DNA form, the CDR3 reads TGTGCCAGCTCACCCTCAAAGGGGACGCAGCCTTTCTTT.

The J gene is TRBJ2-3, the V gene TRBV5-4; 8 bases map to TRBD2. The CDR3 contains 15 residues. Trimming cost V 5 bases and J 6 bases; bases outside gene matches: 11. Germline V lookup: CDR1 SGHNT, CDR2 YYREEE (reference sequence). In DNA, the CDR3 is TGTGCCAGCAGAGCCGGGGGGGCTCAAGGGGATACGCAGTATTTT. As protein: CASRAGGAQGDTQYF.

This clone has a single count. The V and J genes are TRBV7-9 and TRBJ1-6; D gene unclear. Trimming removed 3 bases at V and 7 bases at J, with 10 bases between. This CDR3 is 14 amino acids long. Germline V gene data show CDR1 as SEHNR and CDR2 as FQNEAQ (reference sequence). The CDR3 DNA reads as TGTGCCAGCAGCTTGAGTCCGTCAAATTCACCCCTCCACTTT. Protein product: CASSLSPSNSPLHF. Full variable domain (remainder filled in from reference TRBV7-9 and TRBJ1-6): DTGVSQNPRHKITKRGQNVTFRCDPISEHNRLYWYRQTLGQGPEFLTYFQNEAQLEKSRLLSDRFSAERPKGSFSTLEIQRTEQGDSAMYLCASSLSPSNSPLHFGNGTRLTVT.

This rearrangement joins TRBV7-2 to TRBJ2-5; a possible D gene is TRBD2 (5 bases). Germline CDR1 is SGHTA and CDR2 is FQGNSA. The V gene lost 1 base and the J gene lost 7 bases, with 10 bases spanning the gap. The CDR3 is 13 amino acids. Here the CDR3 DNA reads TGTGCCAGCAGCTTAGGACTATCGGGGACCCAGTACTTC. Its protein product is CASSLGLSGTQYF. The whole variable domain, remainder taken from reference TRBV7-2 and TRBJ2-5, is GAGVSQSPSNKVTEKGKDVELRCDPISGHTALYWYRQSLGQGLEFLIYFQGNSAPDKSGLPSDRFSAERTGGSVSTLTIQRTQQEDSAVYLCASSLGLSGTQYFGPGTRLLVL.

This chain uses TRBV5-1 with TRBJ2-5; 14 positions agree with TRBD2. Per germline, CDR1 SGHRS and CDR2 YFSETQ. The V and J ends lost 4 bases and 5 bases, in that order; junction bases with no gene match: 7. CDR3 length: 16 amino acids. The CDR3 DNA sequence: TGCGCCAGCAGCCCGGGGACTAGCGGGAGCGTGGAGACCCAGTACTTC. Translation gives CASSPGTSGSVETQYF.

This sequence joins TRBV14 and TRBJ2-7; 8 nucleotides agree with TRBD1. The CDR3 has 17 residues. Germline CDR1 and CDR2: SGHDN and FVKESK. V was pared by 1 base and J by 3 bases, with 11 bases of the junction left unmatched. The CDR3 region is CASSQVAGGAPYYEQYF. For the CDR3, the DNA is TGTGCCAGCAGCCAAGTTGCAGGGGGCGCCCCGTACTACGAGCAGTACTTC.

The chain uses TRBV2 and TRBJ2-5; 8 bases line up with TRBD2. V lost 3 bases to trimming and J lost 5 bases; unmatched junction nucleotides: 8. Germline V lookup: CDR1 SNHLY, CDR2 FYNNEI. The CDR3 loop spans 15 amino acids. As DNA, the CDR3 is TGTGCCAGCAGTGACACGCGGGGGGTTGGCGAGACCCAGTACTTC. Amino acids: CASSDTRGVGETQYF.

CDR3: CASSVTGEGGETQYF. The CDR3 DNA follows: TGTGCCAGCAGCGTTACAGGGGAGGGAGGAGAGACCCAGTACTTC. This chain connects TRBV6-1 to TRBJ2-5, with D perhaps TRBD1 or TRBD2 (7 bases each). The V gene lost 6 bases and the J gene lost 4 bases, with 18 bases spanning the gap. This CDR3 has 15 residues. From germline, CDR1 is MNHNS and CDR2 SASEGT.

V and J are TRBV18 and TRBJ2-2; D may match TRBD1 or TRBD2 (5 bases each). The germline gives CDR1 KGHSH, CDR2 LQKENI. The ends were cut back, 2 bases at V and 5 bases at J, with 9 bases in the middle. The CDR3 extends over 14 amino acids. CDR3 sequence: CASSPNRRTGELFF. The CDR3 DNA follows: TGTGCCAGCTCACCAAACAGGAGGACCGGGGAGCTGTTTTTT.

The chain combines TRBV7-9 with TRBJ1-2, with D tentatively TRBD1 (5 bases). Germline V gene sequence: CDR1 SEHNR, CDR2 FQNEAQ (reference sequence). The CDR3 covers 13 residues. The V gene lost 0 bases and the J gene lost 4 bases, with 6 bases spanning the gap. For the CDR3, the DNA is TGTGCCAGCAGCTTAGCGCAGGGCTATGGCTACACCTTC. Translated, it gives CASSLAQGYGYTF.

The chain links TRBV29-1 to TRBJ1-2; D unclear. The V end lost 4 bases, the J end lost 4 bases, and 10 bases lay between the germline ends. From germline, CDR1 is SQVTM and CDR2 ANQGSEA. The CDR3 spans 12 residues. The CDR3 DNA reads as TGCAGCGTTGTATTTGAATTCTATGGCTACACCTTC. Protein product: CSVVFEFYGYTF.

The rearrangement joins TRBV4-2 to TRBJ2-7; no clear D gene. V lost 4 bases and J 5 bases, leaving 12 bases between the germline ends. In germline, CDR1 is LGHNA, CDR2 YNFKEQ. The CDR3 loop spans 13 amino acids. CDR3: CASSRELSDEQYF. DNA of the CDR3: TGTGCCAGCAGCCGCGAGCTCTCGGACGAGCAGTACTTC.

The rearrangement joins TRBV30 to TRBJ2-6; D remains ambiguous. From germline, CDR1 is GTSNPN and CDR2 SVGIG (reference sequence). Trimming took 4 bases from V and 0 from J, leaving 13 bases between them. This CDR3 is built from 16 residues. The CDR3 region has the DNA TGTGCCTGGACGCGGCTGGCCTCCTCTGGGGCCAACGTCCTGACTTTC. Translation gives CAWTRLASSGANVLTF.

The chain recombines TRBV6-5 with TRBJ1-1; no clear D. The V end lost 2 bases, the J end lost 0 bases, and 7 bases lay between the germline ends. This CDR3 contains 14 residues. Looked up from germline, CDR1 is MNHEY and CDR2 is SVGAGI. The CDR3 region is CASSYQIMNTEAFF. The CDR3 DNA reads as TGTGCCAGCAGTTACCAAATCATGAACACTGAAGCTTTCTTT.

V gene TRBV6-6 combines with J gene TRBJ2-5; the match to TRBD1 covers 8 bases. J was trimmed by 2 bases and V by 5 bases; bases with no gene match: 4. The CDR3 runs 14 residues. The germline V gene encodes CDR1 MNHNY and CDR2 SVGAGI (reference sequence). CDR3 sequence (DNA): TGTGCCAGCAGTGACAGGGGCCCACAAGAGACCCAGTACTTC. Translation: CASSDRGPQETQYF.